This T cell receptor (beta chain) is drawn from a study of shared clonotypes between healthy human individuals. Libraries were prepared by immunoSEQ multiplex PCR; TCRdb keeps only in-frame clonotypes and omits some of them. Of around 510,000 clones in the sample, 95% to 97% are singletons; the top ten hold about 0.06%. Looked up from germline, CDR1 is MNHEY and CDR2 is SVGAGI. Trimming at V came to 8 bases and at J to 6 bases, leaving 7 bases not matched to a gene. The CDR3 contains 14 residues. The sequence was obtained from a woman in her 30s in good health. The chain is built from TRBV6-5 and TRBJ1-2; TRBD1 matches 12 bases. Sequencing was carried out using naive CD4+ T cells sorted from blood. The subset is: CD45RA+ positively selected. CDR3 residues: CASGGTGGANGYTF. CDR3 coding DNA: TGTGCCAGCGGTGGGACAGGGGGCGCGAATGGCTACACCTTC.